This entry is about one T cell receptor beta chain. This record belongs to a study of blood T cell repertoires in COVID-19. The overall study: Specimens from acute and convalescent COVID-19 originated in the United States, Italy and Spain. PBMCs, B-cell-depleted T cells, or T cells provided the cDNA or gDNA that made up the material.

Germline CDR1 is SGHRS and CDR2 is YFSETQ. V was trimmed by 0 bases and J by 4 bases, leaving 16 bases between them. The CDR3 runs 17 residues. Under the authors' procedure: By means of reference gene primer amplification, nucleated cell counts were estimated. Sequenced by immunoSEQ multiplex PCR; TCRdb stores in-frame clones only, minus some. Clone size and the V and J calls come from that table; the DNA yielded D and trimming. The table records over 120,000 clones, approximately 80% of them present only once. Sequences were obtained from peripheral blood. The chain is built from TRBV5-1 and TRBJ2-2, with D unclear. The source is a man between 65 and 85 years old who had recovered from COVID-19. The CDR3 sequence: CASSLAVATRGTGELFF. CDR3 DNA sequence: TGCGCCAGCAGCTTGGCCGTGGCCACGCGCGGCACCGGGGAGCTGTTTTTT.